This record looks at one T cell receptor (beta chain) sequence and its context. The antigen is unknown. 5' RACE with UMI labels generated the TRB cDNA libraries. TCRdb reprocessed the 5' RACE reads, with one entry per CDR3 protein and no DNA. The sample has around 160,000 distinct CDR3 sequences. The source of the sample is a study of CXCR3-negative and CXCR3-positive naive CD8 T cells. Regarding the study as a whole: The study found more hydrophobic TRB CDR3s in CXCR3-positive naive cells than in CXCR3-negative naive cells.

There are 18 residues in the CDR3. Germline CDR1 and CDR2: MGHDK and SYGVNS. The source material was naive CXCR3+ CD8+ T cells from blood. The sample's subset: CD45RO-CCR7+CD27+CD95- naive CD8+ T cells expressing CXCR3 (TNR3+). V and J are TRBV25-1 and TRBJ1-1; TCRdb's D gene call, TRBD1, goes unchecked for lack of DNA. The origin of this receptor is a human donor in good health. Some clones in this sample may be carry-over from other donors' samples. The CDR3 protein is CASSDSSYWTGGDTEAFF.